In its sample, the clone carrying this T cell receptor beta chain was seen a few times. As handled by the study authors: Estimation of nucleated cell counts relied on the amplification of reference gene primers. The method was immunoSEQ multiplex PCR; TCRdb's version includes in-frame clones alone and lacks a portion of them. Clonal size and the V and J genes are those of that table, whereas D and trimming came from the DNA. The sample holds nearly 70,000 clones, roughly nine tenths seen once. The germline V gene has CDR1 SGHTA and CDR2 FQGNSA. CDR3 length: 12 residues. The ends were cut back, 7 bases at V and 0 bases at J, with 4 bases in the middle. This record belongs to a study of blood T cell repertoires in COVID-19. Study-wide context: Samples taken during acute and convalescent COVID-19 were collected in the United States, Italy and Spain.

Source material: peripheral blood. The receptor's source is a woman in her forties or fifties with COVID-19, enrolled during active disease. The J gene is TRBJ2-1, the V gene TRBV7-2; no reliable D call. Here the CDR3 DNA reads TGTGCCAGCACCAACTCCTACAATGAGCAGTTCTTC. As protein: CASTNSYNEQFF.